The 30 T cell receptor beta chains reported below all come from one sample, sequenced in a study of T cells in Graves' hyperthyroidism and ophthalmopathy (dated by TCRdb to between 2018 and 2020). Library preparation employed multiplex PCR. Sequencing instrument: Illumina HiSeq 2000. Amplification of TCR beta CDR3 regions was carried out from RNA transcripts. The TCR CDR3 was subjected to a first round of RT-PCR using the HTBI primer set and the Qiagen OneStep RT-PCR kit. TCRdb cleaned the public reads at Q25 with fastp, built clones with MiXCR and kept in-frame beta chains. Rows with a matching CDR3 protein are joined into one entry that keeps the most common DNA and genes. This sample gives approximately 600,000 distinct CDR3 sequences in total; under 25% of them show up just once. Together, the top ten hold about 34% of the sample. Input material: blood. The receptors were gathered from a man aged 30 to 45 with Graves' ophthalmopathy.

This sequence joins TRBV3-1 and TRBJ1-2; the D is unclear. Germline lookup yields CDR1 LGHDT and CDR2 YNNKEL (reference sequence). This CDR3 has 13 residues. V was shortened by 3 bases and J by 8 bases, with 13 bases between the two germline ends. CDR3 region: CASSQDGLLGYTF. The DNA for the CDR3 is TGTGCCAGCAGCCAGGACGGTTTGCTCGGCTACACCTTC. The entire variable domain, with the rest obtained from reference TRBV3-1 and TRBJ1-2, is as follows: DTAVSQTPKYLVTQMGNDKSIKCEQNLGHDTMYWYKQDSKKFLKIMFSYNNKELIINETVPNRFSPKSPDKAHLNLHINSLELGDSAVYFCASSQDGLLGYTFGSGTRLTVV.

The chain has TRBV5-6 and TRBJ1-5; tentatively, D is TRBD1 (6 bases). CDR3 length equals 14 residues. CDR1 and CDR2 from the germline V gene are SGHDT and YYEEEE. The V gene lost 0 bases and the J gene lost 6 bases, with 10 bases spanning the gap. CDR3 loop: CASSLEGGLQPQHF. The CDR3 bases are TGTGCCAGCAGCTTGGAGGGGGGGCTTCAGCCCCAGCATTTT. The variable domain in full, completed from reference TRBV5-6 and TRBJ1-5, reads DAGVTQSPTHLIKTRGQQVTLRCSPKSGHDTVSWYQQALGQGPQFIFQYYEEEERQRGNFPDRFSGHQFPNYSSELNVNALLLGDSALYLCASSLEGGLQPQHFGDGTRLSIL.

As concerns this clonotype: At one of its ends the junction is not consistent with the germline gene, which may arise from a read error. The V call is TRBV3-1, the J call TRBJ2-1; TRBD2 agrees at 8 bases. The CDR3 length is 16 residues. Germline values: CDR1 LGHDT, CDR2 YNNKEL (reference sequence). In DNA, the CDR3 is TGTGCCAGCAGCCAAAAAGTGGGCGCCGGCGGGGGGCCGAGAATCTTC. This translates into CASSQKVGAGGGPRIF.

In its sample, this clonotype was seen many times. The chain links TRBV3-1 to TRBJ1-1, with D possibly being TRBD1 (6 bases). This CDR3 has 14 residues. V gave up 6 bases and J gave up 3 bases, with 14 bases separating them. Germline lookup yields CDR1 LGHDT and CDR2 YNNKEL (reference sequence). This CDR3 reads CASSPGQYYTEAFF. The CDR3 DNA follows: TGTGCCAGCAGTCCAGGACAGTATTACACTGAAGCTTTCTTT.

This clonotype occurred a few times. One junction end does not reproduce the germline sequence, and a read error may be involved. The chain employs TRBV29-1 and TRBJ2-5; 10 bases agree with TRBD2. Germline V CDR1 and CDR2: SQVTM, ANQGSEA. The CDR3 runs to 16 residues. CDR3 nucleotide sequence: TGCAGGGTTGAAACAAGCGGGAGGGCCCAACAAGAGACCCAGTACTTC. Amino acids: CRVETSGRAQQETQYF.

This clonotype was found a few times. The chain joins TRBV19 to TRBJ1-5; D might be TRBD1 (6 bases). V lost 3 bases and J 4 bases, leaving 10 bases between the germline ends. Germline V CDR1 and CDR2: LNHDA, SQIVND (reference sequence). The CDR3 runs to 14 residues. The CDR3 loop is CASSMTGGNQPQHF. Written as DNA, the CDR3 is TGTGCCAGTAGTATGACAGGAGGGAATCAGCCCCAGCATTTT.

There are many counts of this clonotype. The chain combines TRBV28 with TRBJ2-7; D gene unclear. Germline CDR1 reads MDHEN; CDR2 reads SYDVKM. The ends were cut back, 5 bases at V and 7 bases at J, with 9 bases in the middle. This CDR3 is built from 11 residues. The DNA for the CDR3 is TGTGCCAGCAGTGGGGTGGGGGAGCAGTACTTC. This codes for CASSGVGEQYF.

V usage is TRBV4-3 and J usage is TRBJ2-2; possible D gene TRBD2, 6 bases. Germline values: CDR1 LGHNA, CDR2 YSLEER. V dropped 4 bases and J dropped 5 bases, with 11 bases sitting between them. The CDR3 consists of 14 residues. DNA of the CDR3: TGCGCCAGCAGCCGGGACTCAGGGACCGGGGAGCTGTTTTTT. Protein sequence: CASSRDSGTGELFF.

J is TRBJ1-1 and V is TRBV28; D call uncertain. Germline lookup yields CDR1 MDHEN and CDR2 SYDVKM. V dropped 8 bases and J dropped 6 bases, with 13 bases sitting between them. This CDR3 contains 12 residues. CDR3 in DNA: TGTGCCAGCTCCGATGTAAACCCTGAAGCTTTCTTT. This sequence encodes CASSDVNPEAFF.

The chain couples TRBV5-1 to TRBJ2-5; D perhaps matches TRBD2 (6 bases). V lost 0 bases and J lost 4, with 13 bases in between. Per the germline V gene, CDR1 is SGHRS and CDR2 is YFSETQ. The CDR3 runs 15 residues. The CDR3 DNA is TGCGCCAGCAGCTTGGAGGGGCTGGGAGGAGAGACCCAGTACTTC. It specifies CASSLEGLGGETQYF.

This clonotype was seen a few times. V and J are TRBV7-8 and TRBJ2-1; TRBD2 agrees at 7 bases. Trimming removed 5 bases from V and 9 bases from J; junction bases left unmatched: 13. The CDR3 has 15 amino acids. Per germline, CDR1 SGHVS and CDR2 FQNEAQ. In DNA form, the CDR3 reads TGTGCCAGCAGCCCCACTAGCGATCGCCCCCTTGAGCAGTTCTTC. Its translation: CASSPTSDRPLEQFF.

This clonotype was detected ten times or more. CDR3 residues: CSASIRGTDTQYF. In nucleotides, the CDR3 is TGCAGTGCTAGTATCCGCGGCACAGATACGCAGTATTTT. J is TRBJ2-3 and V is TRBV20-1; D gene unclear. Germline lookup yields CDR1 DFQATT and CDR2 SNEGSKA (reference sequence). V lost 3 bases to trimming and J lost 1 base, with 8 bases between them. There are 13 residues in the CDR3.

About this clonotype: This sequence may be a read error, since a much larger clone differs from it by one base. This chain uses TRBV29-1 with TRBJ2-7, with 7 bases identical to TRBD1. Germline CDR1 reads SQVTM; CDR2 reads ANQGSEA. CDR3 length: 13 amino acids. J lost 2 bases, V lost 8 bases, and 9 bases had no gene match. The CDR3 region has the DNA TGCAGCATTTCCTCCGACAGGGCCTACGAGCAGTACTTC. Its translation is CSISSDRAYEQYF.

This clonotype was detected only a few times. The J gene is TRBJ2-1, the V gene TRBV19; a weak D match, TRBD2 (6 bases). The CDR3 has 17 amino acids. Germline CDR1 is LNHDA and CDR2 is SQIVND (reference sequence). Trimming cost V 5 bases and J 2 bases, with 19 bases left between them. CDR3 bases: TGTGCCAGTAGTTCGTCCCGGTATAGCGGAGCCTACAATGAGCAGTTCTTC. The encoded protein is CASSSSRYSGAYNEQFF.

This clonotype came up many times. The V and J genes are TRBV7-3 and TRBJ2-1; D unclear. The germline V gene has CDR1 SGHTA and CDR2 FQGTGA. V was clipped by 3 bases and J by 3 bases, with 6 bases between them. The CDR3 covers 13 residues. CDR3: CASSFSFYNEQFF. The CDR3 region has the DNA TGTGCCAGCAGCTTTAGCTTCTACAATGAGCAGTTCTTC.

Details on this clonotype: Since the CDR3 does not end with the conserved phenylalanine or tryptophan, this likely comes from a read error. The V gene is TRBV29-1, the J gene TRBJ1-1, with 7 bases that match TRBD1. The germline gives CDR1 SQVTM, CDR2 ANQGSEA. V shed 4 bases and J 1 base; nucleotides not matched to a gene: 3. This CDR3 has 13 residues. CDR3 sequence (DNA): TGCAGCGTTGCCAACAGGGGGAACACTGAAGCTTTCTCT. Residues: CSVANRGNTEAFS.

The rearrangement links TRBV6-1 to TRBJ1-2; TRBD1 aligns across 9 bases. The germline V gene encodes CDR1 MNHNS and CDR2 SASEGT. CDR3 length: 17 amino acids. V was pared by 8 bases and J by 2 bases, with 15 bases of the junction left unmatched. In DNA form, the CDR3 reads TGTGCCAGCGAAGTGCTTGCCCCCGGGACAGGGAACTATGGCTACACCTTC. Translation gives CASEVLAPGTGNYGYTF.

V gene TRBV5-6 combines with J gene TRBJ2-3; D remains ambiguous. V lost 2 bases to trimming and J lost 1 base, with 11 bases between them. The CDR3 length is 15 residues. CDR1 is SGHDT, CDR2 YYEEEE, per germline. CDR3 sequence: CASSFRGNGTDTQYF. Written as DNA, the CDR3 is TGTGCCAGCAGCTTTCGTGGGAATGGCACAGATACGCAGTATTTT.

This chain connects TRBV11-2 to TRBJ2-1; 14 bases fit TRBD2. V dropped 4 bases and J dropped 7; count of bases not matched to a gene: 9. CDR3 length: 17 residues. CDR1 is SGHAT and CDR2 is FQNNGV in the germline V gene. The chain's CDR3 is CASSSTSGRAVENEQFF. CDR3 coding DNA: TGTGCCAGCAGCTCGACTAGCGGGAGGGCGGTCGAGAATGAGCAGTTCTTC.

This clonotype has only a few counts. The chain is built from TRBV27 and TRBJ1-6; TRBD1 matches at 7 bases. Germline values: CDR1 MNHEY, CDR2 SMNVEV (reference sequence). The CDR3 is 16 amino acids. J was trimmed by 6 bases and V by 3 bases; bases with no gene match: 8. This CDR3 reads CASSFGPGQRNSPLHF. The CDR3 DNA is TGTGCCAGCAGTTTCGGGCCGGGACAGCGTAATTCACCCCTCCACTTT.

This clonotype was seen ten or more times. V and J are TRBV6-5 and TRBJ1-1; D is perhaps TRBD1 (5 bases). In germline, CDR1 is MNHEY, CDR2 SVGAGI. The CDR3 sequence is 16 residues long. The germline V and J ends were trimmed by 0 bases and 0 bases, with 11 bases remaining between them. CDR3 nucleotide sequence: TGTGCCAGCAGTTACTCGAAACAGGCCTTGAACACTGAAGCTTTCTTT. Translating gives CASSYSKQALNTEAFF.

This clonotype occurred a few times. The V call is TRBV28, the J call TRBJ2-5; 7 positions agree with TRBD1. The CDR3 contains 15 residues. Losses at the gene ends were 3 bases for V and 3 bases for J; bases not matched to a gene: 7. Germline V CDR1 and CDR2: MDHEN, SYDVKM. CDR3 amino acids: CASSFTRQGKETQYF. In nucleotides, the CDR3 is TGTGCCAGCAGTTTTACCCGACAGGGAAAAGAGACCCAGTACTTC.

Points on this clonotype: The junction differs from germline at one of its ends, possibly a read error. The chain uses TRBV19 and TRBJ2-2; TRBD2 might be the D (5 bases). The CDR3 has 14 amino acids. In germline, CDR1 is LNHDA, CDR2 SQIVND (reference sequence). The CDR3 region is CASSTGPNTGELVF. CDR3 in DNA: TGTGCCAGTAGTACAGGACCCAACACCGGGGAGCTGGTTTTT.

This clonotype was seen a few times. This chain joins TRBV7-8 and TRBJ1-6, with 9 bases fitting TRBD1. Germline-derived CDR1 and CDR2 are SGHVS and FQNEAQ. This CDR3 spans 15 amino acids. J gave up 7 bases and V 4 bases, and 5 bases lay outside the gene matches. CDR3 coding DNA: TGTGCCAGCAGCTCATCGGACAGGGGAAATTCACCCCTCCACTTT. Translation gives CASSSSDRGNSPLHF. Together with reference TRBV7-8 and TRBJ1-6, the CDR3 gives the full variable domain: GAGVSQSPRYKVAKRGQDVALRCDPISGHVSLFWYQQALGQGPEFLTYFQNEAQLDKSGLPSDRFFAERPEGSVSTLKIQRTQQEDSAVYLCASSSSDRGNSPLHFGNGTRLTVT.

This clonotype has more than one count but fewer than ten. CDR3 sequence reads: CASRGDMEETQYF. The CDR3 coding sequence is TGTGCCAGCAGGGGGGACATGGAAGAGACCCAGTACTTC. The chain links TRBV6-1 to TRBJ2-5; possible D gene TRBD1, 6 bases. CDR3 length: 13 amino acids. Per the germline V gene, CDR1 is MNHNS and CDR2 is SASEGT. V was trimmed by 6 bases and J by 3 bases, leaving 11 bases between them.

This clonotype came up a few times. This chain connects TRBV2 to TRBJ2-1; D may be TRBD1 or TRBD2 (5 bases each). The CDR3 covers 12 residues. Germline V CDR1 and CDR2: SNHLY, FYNNEI. The V end lost 2 bases, the J end lost 8 bases, and 7 bases lay between the germline ends. This CDR3 is CASSERGYEQFF. The CDR3 coding sequence is TGTGCCAGCAGTGAACGGGGCTATGAGCAGTTCTTC.

The V and J genes are TRBV6-1 and TRBJ2-5; 13 nucleotides align to TRBD2. Losses at the gene ends were 7 bases for V and 2 bases for J; bases not matched to a gene: 16. CDR1 MNHNS and CDR2 SASEGT come from the germline V gene. This CDR3 contains 19 residues. CDR3: CASTFSLPTSGRNQETQYF. DNA for the CDR3: TGTGCCAGCACTTTCTCCCTTCCGACTAGCGGGAGGAATCAAGAGACCCAGTACTTC.

This clonotype has just one count. The chain couples TRBV19 to TRBJ1-5; D gene uncertain. V was trimmed by 7 bases and J by 3 bases, leaving 16 bases between them. Germline CDR1 reads LNHDA; CDR2 reads SQIVND (reference sequence). This CDR3 is 15 amino acids long. DNA for the CDR3: TGTGCCAGTACCCACGAGGACGGGCCCAATCAGCCCCAGCATTTT. As protein: CASTHEDGPNQPQHF.

This clonotype was seen only a few times. This chain connects TRBV28 to TRBJ1-2; TRBD1 aligns across 8 bases. The V and J ends lost 4 bases and 8 bases, in that order; junction bases with no gene match: 6. Germline V gene lookup returns CDR1 MDHEN and CDR2 SYDVKM. This CDR3 has 13 residues. The CDR3 is CASSSVRGPGYTF. CDR3 bases: TGTGCCAGCAGTTCGGTCAGGGGGCCGGGCTACACCTTC.

This clonotype has only a few counts. The V call is TRBV24-1, the J call TRBJ2-5; D is undetermined. Germline V CDR1 and CDR2: KGHDR, SFDVKD. Trimming left V 4 bases short and J 5 bases short, with 16 bases between. This CDR3 comprises 15 residues. The CDR3 DNA sequence: TGTGCCACCAGTGACTCGGGTCCCTATGGGGAGACCCAGTACTTC. Protein sequence: CATSDSGPYGETQYF.